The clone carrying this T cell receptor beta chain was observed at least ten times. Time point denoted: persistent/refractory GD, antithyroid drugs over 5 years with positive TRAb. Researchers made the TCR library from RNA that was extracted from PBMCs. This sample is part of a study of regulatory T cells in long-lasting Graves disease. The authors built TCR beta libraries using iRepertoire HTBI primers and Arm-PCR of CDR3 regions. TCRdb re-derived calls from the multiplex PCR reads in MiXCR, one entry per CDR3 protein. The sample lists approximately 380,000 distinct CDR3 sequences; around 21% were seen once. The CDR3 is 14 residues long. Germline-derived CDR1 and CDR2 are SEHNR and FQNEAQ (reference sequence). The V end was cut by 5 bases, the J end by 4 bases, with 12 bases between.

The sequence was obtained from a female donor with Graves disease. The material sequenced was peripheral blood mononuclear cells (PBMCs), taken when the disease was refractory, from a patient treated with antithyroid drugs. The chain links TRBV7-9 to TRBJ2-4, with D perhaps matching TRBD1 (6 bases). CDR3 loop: CASSHTTGKNIQYF. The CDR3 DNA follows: TGTGCCAGCAGCCATACCACAGGGAAAAACATTCAGTACTTC.